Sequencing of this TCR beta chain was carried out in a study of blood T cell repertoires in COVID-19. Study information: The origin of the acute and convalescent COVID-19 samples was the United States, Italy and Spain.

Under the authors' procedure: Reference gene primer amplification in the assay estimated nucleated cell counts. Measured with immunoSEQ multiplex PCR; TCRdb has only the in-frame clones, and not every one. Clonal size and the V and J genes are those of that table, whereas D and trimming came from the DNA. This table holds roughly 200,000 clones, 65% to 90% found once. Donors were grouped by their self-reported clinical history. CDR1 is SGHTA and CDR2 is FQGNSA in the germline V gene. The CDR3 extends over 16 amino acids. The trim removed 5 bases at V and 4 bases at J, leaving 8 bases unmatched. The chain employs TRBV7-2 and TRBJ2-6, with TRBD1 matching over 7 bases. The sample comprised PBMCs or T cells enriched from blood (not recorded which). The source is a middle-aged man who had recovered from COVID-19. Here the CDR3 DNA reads TGTGCCAGCAGCCTACAAACAGGGGCCGGGGCCAACGTCCTGACTTTC. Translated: CASSLQTGAGANVLTF.